These 4 T cell receptor beta chains were sequenced from one sample in a study of cytomegalovirus exposure and HLA in healthy donors. Primers included in the PCR were 60 Vbeta and 13 Jbeta primers. Using immunoSEQ multiplex PCR, the repertoire was profiled, and TCRdb retains in-frame clones only, with some absent. The sample contains over 150,000 clones, nearly 80% of which appear only once. The sample consisted of PBMCs. The receptor set was obtained from a man aged 18 to 29 in good health and CMV-seropositive.

The rearrangement joins TRBV11-2 to TRBJ1-5, with 8 bases matching TRBD1. This CDR3 spans 13 amino acids. Trimming cost V 3 bases and J 5 bases; bases outside gene matches: 0. The V gene's germline CDR1 is SGHAT and CDR2 FQNNGV. Written as DNA, the CDR3 is TGTGCCAGCAGCTTGGACAGGGATCAGCCCCAGCATTTT. Translating it yields CASSLDRDQPQHF.

V gene TRBV5-4 combines with J gene TRBJ2-3; maybe TRBD2 (6 bases). V was cut by 0 bases and J by 0 bases, with 11 bases left in between. From germline, CDR1 is SGHNT and CDR2 YYREEE (reference sequence). CDR3 size: 16 residues. CDR3 sequence reads: CASSLASALSTDTQYF. For the CDR3, the DNA is TGTGCCAGCAGCTTGGCTAGCGCCCTAAGCACAGATACGCAGTATTTT. The whole variable domain, remainder taken from reference TRBV5-4 and TRBJ2-3, is ETGVTQSPTHLIKTRGQQVTLRCSSQSGHNTVSWYQQALGQGPQFIFQYYREEENGRGNFPPRFSGLQFPNYSSELNVNALELDDSALYLCASSLASALSTDTQYFGPGTRLTVL.

CDR3 DNA: TGTGCCAGCAGCCTAAGGACTAGCGCAGATACGCAGTATTTT. This sequence encodes CASSLRTSADTQYF. V is TRBV5-4 and J is TRBJ2-3; TRBD2 agrees at 9 bases. This CDR3 is built from 14 residues. Germline loops: CDR1 SGHNT, CDR2 YYREEE (reference sequence). V lost 4 bases and J lost 4; bases outside the gene matches: 4.

The chain joins TRBV4-3 to TRBJ1-2; weak D call: TRBD1 (5 bases). V shed 4 bases and J shed 4 bases, with 25 bases lying between them. The CDR3 length is 18 residues. Per germline, CDR1 LGHNA and CDR2 YSLEER. This CDR3 reads CASSLTTAEDRRVYGYTF. The CDR3 coding sequence is TGCGCCAGCAGCCTAACGACAGCAGAAGACAGACGAGTCTATGGCTACACCTTC.